The 19 T cell receptor beta chains below were found in one sample sequenced in a study of blood T cell repertoires in COVID-19. The method was immunoSEQ multiplex PCR; TCRdb's version includes in-frame clones alone and lacks a portion of them. The sample lists 250,000 to 350,000 clones, approximately 90% occurring once. Sequences were obtained from peripheral blood. The receptors derive from a woman aged 30 to 39 with active or convalescent COVID-19.

The chain is built from TRBV18 and TRBJ1-2; 7 bases line up with TRBD1. V was pared by 3 bases and J by 8 bases, with 3 bases of the junction left unmatched. The CDR3 is 12 amino acids. CDR1 KGHSH and CDR2 LQKENI come from the germline V gene. Here the CDR3 reads CASSPQDRGYTF. CDR3 coding DNA: TGTGCCAGCTCACCTCAGGACAGGGGCTACACCTTC.

The rearrangement links TRBV6-5 to TRBJ2-3; 8 positions agree with TRBD2. CDR1 and CDR2 from the germline V gene are MNHEY and SVGAGI. The J segment lost 2 bases and the V segment lost 7 bases, leaving 5 bases of the junction unmatched. CDR3 size: 14 residues. In DNA, the CDR3 is TGTGCCAGCACCAATAGCGGGAACACAGATACGCAGTATTTT. This translates into CASTNSGNTDTQYF.

This chain links TRBV6-5 with TRBJ1-6; D is undetermined. Deletions cut 5 bases from V and 7 bases from J, with 9 bases between. The CDR3 consists of 13 residues. Germline V gene data show CDR1 as MNHEY and CDR2 as SVGAGI. The CDR3 reads CASSPRGNSPLHF. The CDR3 bases are TGTGCCAGCAGTCCCAGAGGGAATTCACCCCTCCACTTT.

This CDR3 is CASSRGSYGYTF. In nucleotides, the CDR3 is TGTGCCAGCAGTCGGGGGAGCTATGGCTACACCTTC. The chain uses TRBV12-3 or TRBV12-4 and TRBJ1-2; D perhaps matches TRBD1 (5 bases). Trimming removed 5 bases from V and 4 bases from J, with 8 bases in between. The CDR3 is made up of 12 amino acids.

This clone was seen once. The chain employs TRBV27 and TRBJ2-1; TRBD1 aligns across 12 bases. Germline CDR1 and CDR2: MNHEY and SMNVEV (reference sequence). This CDR3 contains 20 residues. The V gene end was trimmed by 1 base and the J gene end by 10 bases; junction bases not matched to a gene: 20. The CDR3 nucleotides read TGTGCCAGCAGTTTATTACGGGGACAGGGGGCGCCTAGGGGCCTAGGCGAGCAGTTCTTC. Encoded protein: CASSLLRGQGAPRGLGEQFF.

The V call is TRBV12-5, the J call TRBJ2-7; TRBD2 agrees at 9 bases. The CDR3 is 16 amino acids. Germline values: CDR1 LGHNT, CDR2 FRNRAP. The J segment lost 6 bases and the V segment lost 5 bases, leaving 14 bases of the junction unmatched. CDR3 sequence: CASGPDSISGGAEQYF. DNA for the CDR3: TGTGCTAGTGGTCCTGACTCAATTAGCGGGGGAGCCGAGCAGTACTTC.

This chain uses TRBV19 with TRBJ1-5; 7 bases are shared with TRBD1. Germline CDR1 is LNHDA and CDR2 is SQIVND (reference sequence). Losses at the gene ends were 6 bases for V and 4 bases for J; bases not matched to a gene: 12. The CDR3 sequence is 16 residues long. The CDR3 protein is CASRRSGTANNQPQHF. CDR3 DNA: TGTGCCAGTAGGCGATCCGGGACAGCTAATAATCAGCCCCAGCATTTT.

CDR3: CAISVFPGHDSYEQYF. The DNA for the CDR3 is TGTGCCATCAGTGTGTTTCCGGGACACGACTCCTACGAGCAGTACTTC. This chain connects TRBV10-3 to TRBJ2-7; D is perhaps TRBD1 (6 bases). The CDR3 is 16 amino acids. V gave up 4 bases and J gave up 0 bases, with 16 bases separating them. CDR1 and CDR2 (germline): ENHRY, SYGVKD.

This clone was picked up one time. This chain connects TRBV6-5 to TRBJ2-5, with D uncertain. The CDR3 has 13 residues. CDR1 and CDR2 (germline): MNHEY, SVGAGI. V dropped 4 bases and J dropped 1 base, with 7 bases sitting between them. CDR3 amino acids: CASSSTFQETQYF. CDR3 in DNA: TGTGCCAGCAGTTCGACATTCCAAGAGACCCAGTACTTC.

The V gene is TRBV28, the J gene TRBJ1-5; 9 nucleotides align to TRBD1. Losses at the gene ends were 7 bases for V and 0 bases for J; bases not matched to a gene: 16. The V gene's germline CDR1 is MDHEN and CDR2 SYDVKM. CDR3 length: 19 amino acids. CDR3 loop: CASTSHPGQGAYSNQPQHF. In nucleotides, the CDR3 is TGTGCCAGCACCTCCCACCCGGGACAGGGCGCGTATAGCAATCAGCCCCAGCATTTT.

The J gene is TRBJ2-1, the V gene TRBV10-3; 10 nucleotides match TRBD1. V lost 6 bases to trimming and J lost 3 bases; unmatched junction nucleotides: 2. Germline V gene lookup returns CDR1 ENHRY and CDR2 SYGVKD. This CDR3 comprises 14 residues. The CDR3 loop is CAIRGTGDYNEQFF. CDR3 nucleotides: TGTGCCATCAGAGGGACAGGGGACTACAATGAGCAGTTCTTC.

The rearrangement links TRBV9 to TRBJ2-1; D remains unclear. Trimming removed 4 bases at V and 9 bases at J, with 11 bases between. Germline CDR1 SGDLS, CDR2 YYNGEE. This CDR3 comprises 12 residues. The DNA for the CDR3 is TGTGCCAGCAGCCCCACTGATAGTGAGCAGTTCTTC. This translates into CASSPTDSEQFF.

The chain is built from TRBV6-5 and TRBJ1-6; 7 nucleotides line up with TRBD1. The CDR3 is 15 amino acids. Germline lookup yields CDR1 MNHEY and CDR2 SVGAGI. Trimming at V came to 6 bases and at J to 3 bases, leaving 5 bases not matched to a gene. The CDR3 here is CASSGTANYNSPLHF. CDR3 nucleotide sequence: TGTGCCAGCAGCGGGACAGCAAACTATAATTCACCCCTCCACTTT.

The chain combines TRBV30 with TRBJ2-4, with unresolved D. The germline V gene has CDR1 GTSNPN and CDR2 SVGIG (reference sequence). Trimming shortened V by 2 bases and J by 4 bases, and 9 bases separated the two germline ends. This CDR3 comprises 13 residues. CDR3 in DNA: TGTGCCTGGAGTCTTTCGGGTAAAAACATTCAGTACTTC. This encodes CAWSLSGKNIQYF.

The V and J genes are TRBV5-4 and TRBJ2-3, with 8 bases identical to TRBD1. The CDR3 runs to 15 residues. V shed 2 bases and J 0 bases; nucleotides not matched to a gene: 2. CDR1 SGHNT and CDR2 YYREEE come from the germline V gene (reference sequence). CDR3 in amino acids: CASSLRQGSTDTQYF. CDR3 in DNA: TGTGCCAGCAGCTTAAGACAGGGGAGCACAGATACGCAGTATTTT. The whole variable domain, filled in from reference TRBV5-4 and TRBJ2-3, reads ETGVTQSPTHLIKTRGQQVTLRCSSQSGHNTVSWYQQALGQGPQFIFQYYREEENGRGNFPPRFSGLQFPNYSSELNVNALELDDSALYLCASSLRQGSTDTQYFGPGTRLTVL.

V is TRBV6-5 and J is TRBJ2-4, with TRBD1 identical over 7 bases. Per the germline V gene, CDR1 is MNHEY and CDR2 is SVGAGI. CDR3 length: 13 amino acids. V gave up 6 bases and J gave up 4 bases; unmatched junction bases: 3. The CDR3 region has the DNA TGTGCCAGCAGCCGACAGGGAAAAAACATTCAGTACTTC. Translation gives CASSRQGKNIQYF.

The chain's CDR3 is CSVEDPATGGQYF. The CDR3 DNA is TGCAGCGTTGAAGATCCTGCGACAGGGGGCCAATACTTC. The chain uses TRBV29-1 and TRBJ2-5; 10 bases align to TRBD1. V was pared by 0 bases and J by 14 bases, with 9 bases of the junction left unmatched. The CDR3 extends over 13 amino acids. Germline V gene data show CDR1 as SQVTM and CDR2 as ANQGSEA.

V usage is TRBV6-2 or TRBV6-3 and J usage is TRBJ1-6; D is unclear. The CDR3 has 17 amino acids. V gave up 0 bases and J gave up 2 bases, with 11 bases separating them. Germline V lookup: CDR1 MNHEY, CDR2 SVGEGT. The CDR3 DNA reads as TGTGCCAGCAGTTACTCGATGCCGGGAACCTATAATTCACCCCTCCACTTT. Amino acids: CASSYSMPGTYNSPLHF.

Only a few counts were recorded for this clone. The V gene is TRBV4-1, the J gene TRBJ1-6; D is undetermined. CDR1 and CDR2 from the germline V gene are MGHRA and YSYEKL. The length of the CDR3 is 16 residues. V shed 0 bases and J shed 4 bases, with 10 bases lying between them. The CDR3 region is CASSQDGGVYNSPLHF. The CDR3, as DNA: TGCGCCAGCAGCCAAGATGGCGGGGTTTATAATTCACCCCTCCACTTT.